Listed below are T cell receptor beta chains from one sample, sequenced in a study of T cell responses to AZD1222 COVID-19 vaccine. Sequenced by immunoSEQ multiplex PCR; TCRdb stores in-frame clones only, minus some. The sample holds 110,000 or so clones, just over 90% seen once. The specimen was peripheral blood, collected on day 0 of AZD1222 vaccination. These TCRs come from an adult in good health. Each CDR3 is given with its conserved first and last residue. Each record gives: clone size, V gene, J gene, D gene, CDR3 DNA, CDR3 protein. A D gene is named only where the DNA matches it firmly. Where a row states a size, it is once, few, many or the class of an expanded clone; other rows omit it.

clone_size: .; v_call: TRBV24-1; j_call: TRBJ2-3; d_call: .; cdr3_nt: TGTGCCACCAGTGATGTCAGCGAGATGCTCACAGATACGCAGTATTTT; cdr3_aa: CATSDVSEMLTDTQYF
clone_size: .; v_call: TRBV6-5; j_call: TRBJ1-5; d_call: .; cdr3_nt: TGTGCCAGCAGTCCAGGTCCGGGCAATCAGCCCCAGCATTTT; cdr3_aa: CASSPGPGNQPQHF
clone_size: .; v_call: TRBV3-1/TRBV3-2; j_call: TRBJ2-1; d_call: TRBD2; cdr3_nt: TGTGCCAGCAGCCATAGAGTAGCGGGGGGGGTCTACAATGAGCAGTTCTTC; cdr3_aa: CASSHRVAGGVYNEQFF
clone_size: .; v_call: TRBV21-1; j_call: TRBJ2-6; d_call: .; cdr3_nt: TGTGCCAGCACCCACAGGGCTGGGGCCAACGTCCTGACTTTC; cdr3_aa: CASTHRAGANVLTF
clone_size: .; v_call: TRBV5-4; j_call: TRBJ1-6; d_call: .; cdr3_nt: TGTGCCAGCAGCTTGGGGTTGGATTCACCCCTCCACTTT; cdr3_aa: CASSLGLDSPLHF
clone_size: .; v_call: TRBV11-2; j_call: TRBJ1-2; d_call: .; cdr3_nt: TGTGCCAGCAGCTTAGGGTCAGCGGCCACTGAGGGCTACACCTTC; cdr3_aa: CASSLGSAATEGYTF
clone_size: .; v_call: TRBV19; j_call: TRBJ2-1; d_call: TRBD1; cdr3_nt: TGTGCCAGTAGTAGCGCAGGGGGACGGGGTGAGCAGTTCTTC; cdr3_aa: CASSSAGGRGEQFF
clone_size: .; v_call: TRBV19; j_call: TRBJ1-6; d_call: .; cdr3_nt: TGTGCCAGTAGTTGGGGTAATAATTCACCCCTCCACTTT; cdr3_aa: CASSWGNNSPLHF
clone_size: .; v_call: TRBV5-1; j_call: TRBJ1-4; d_call: .; cdr3_nt: TGCGCCAGCAGCCCCGGAGGCCGAGGCGGTAATGAAAAACTGTTTTTT; cdr3_aa: CASSPGGRGGNEKLFF
clone_size: .; v_call: TRBV18; j_call: TRBJ1-1; d_call: .; cdr3_nt: TGTGCCAGCTCACCACCGACCCAGGGGTTGGTGAACACTGAAGCTTTCTTT; cdr3_aa: CASSPPTQGLVNTEAFF
clone_size: .; v_call: TRBV20-1; j_call: TRBJ1-1; d_call: TRBD1; cdr3_nt: TGCAGTGCTAGTGGTGGGGACAGGATGAACACTGAAGCTTTCTTT; cdr3_aa: CSASGGDRMNTEAFF
clone_size: .; v_call: TRBV29-1; j_call: TRBJ1-1; d_call: .; cdr3_nt: TGCAGCGTTGGCGACCGGACCCCAAACACTGAAGCTTTCTTT; cdr3_aa: CSVGDRTPNTEAFF
clone_size: .; v_call: TRBV5-1; j_call: TRBJ2-7; d_call: TRBD1; cdr3_nt: TGCGCCAGCAGCTTAAGGAGGACAGGGAGCCACTACGAGCAGTACTTC; cdr3_aa: CASSLRRTGSHYEQYF
clone_size: .; v_call: TRBV19; j_call: TRBJ2-7; d_call: .; cdr3_nt: TGTGCCAGTAGTATGACAGTCGAAGCCTACGAGCAGTACTTC; cdr3_aa: CASSMTVEAYEQYF
clone_size: .; v_call: TRBV2; j_call: TRBJ2-5; d_call: TRBD1; cdr3_nt: TGTGCCAGTTGTCGGGACAGGGAGATTGTGTCGGAGACCCAGTACTTC; cdr3_aa: CASCRDREIVSETQYF
clone_size: .; v_call: TRBV6-6; j_call: TRBJ2-3; d_call: .; cdr3_nt: TGTGCCAGCAGTTACATGGGGGTGGATACGCAGTATTTT; cdr3_aa: CASSYMGVDTQYF
clone_size: .; v_call: TRBV28; j_call: TRBJ2-7; d_call: .; cdr3_nt: TGTGCCAGCAGTCAAACTCAGGGGGGCTACGAGCAGTACTTC; cdr3_aa: CASSQTQGGYEQYF
clone_size: .; v_call: TRBV20-1; j_call: TRBJ2-3; d_call: TRBD1; cdr3_nt: TGCAGTGCTAGTCGGAGGACAGGGGGCACAGATACGCAGTATTTT; cdr3_aa: CSASRRTGGTDTQYF
clone_size: .; v_call: TRBV7-9; j_call: TRBJ2-7; d_call: TRBD1; cdr3_nt: TGTGCCAGCAGCTTAGCTGCAGGGGGCTGGAACGAGCAGTACTTC; cdr3_aa: CASSLAAGGWNEQYF
clone_size: once; v_call: TRBV27; j_call: TRBJ2-7; d_call: .; cdr3_nt: TGTGCCAGCAGTCCTATCCAAAAAAGCTCCTACGAGCAGTACTTC; cdr3_aa: CASSPIQKSSYEQYF
clone_size: .; v_call: TRBV11-2; j_call: TRBJ2-5; d_call: TRBD2; cdr3_nt: TGTGCCAGCAGCTTAACCCTAGCGGGGGGGCCTTGGCAAGAGACCCAGTACTTC; cdr3_aa: CASSLTLAGGPWQETQYF
clone_size: .; v_call: TRBV7-9; j_call: TRBJ2-5; d_call: .; cdr3_nt: TGTGCCAGCAGCTCCCCTCGGACTTCTGGGGAGACCCAGTACTTC; cdr3_aa: CASSSPRTSGETQYF
clone_size: .; v_call: TRBV28; j_call: TRBJ2-7; d_call: .; cdr3_nt: TGTGCCAGCAGTTTATCGGGGTCCACCTACGAGCAGTACTTC; cdr3_aa: CASSLSGSTYEQYF
clone_size: .; v_call: TRBV7-3; j_call: TRBJ2-7; d_call: TRBD1; cdr3_nt: TGTGCCAGCAGCTGGACAGGGGGAAGGGACGAGCAGTACTTC; cdr3_aa: CASSWTGGRDEQYF
clone_size: once; v_call: TRBV5-5; j_call: TRBJ1-3; d_call: .; cdr3_nt: TGTGCCAGCAGCTCCTCGGGCTCTGGAAACACCATATATTTT; cdr3_aa: CASSSSGSGNTIYF
clone_size: .; v_call: TRBV6-5; j_call: TRBJ1-2; d_call: TRBD1; cdr3_nt: TGTGCCAGCAGTACCCGGACAGGGGGCGGCTATGGCTACACCTTC; cdr3_aa: CASSTRTGGGYGYTF
clone_size: once; v_call: TRBV7-2; j_call: TRBJ1-4; d_call: TRBD1; cdr3_nt: TGTGCCAGCAGGACCGGGACAGGGCGTGAAAAACTGTTTTTT; cdr3_aa: CASRTGTGREKLFF
clone_size: .; v_call: TRBV7-9; j_call: TRBJ2-2; d_call: .; cdr3_nt: TGTGCCAGCCTCCAGGTGGCTGGCGGGGAGCTGTTTTTT; cdr3_aa: CASLQVAGGELFF
clone_size: .; v_call: TRBV5-1; j_call: TRBJ1-1; d_call: .; cdr3_nt: TGCGCCAGCAGCTTGGGTGTTTCGAACACTGAAGCTTTCTTT; cdr3_aa: CASSLGVSNTEAFF
clone_size: .; v_call: TRBV4-1; j_call: TRBJ1-2; d_call: .; cdr3_nt: TGCGCCAGCAGCCAAGATGCCTTGCGTGGCTACACCTTC; cdr3_aa: CASSQDALRGYTF
clone_size: .; v_call: TRBV4-3; j_call: TRBJ1-2; d_call: .; cdr3_nt: TGCGCCAGCAGCCAAGATTGGGAGGATTACTATGGCTACACCTTC; cdr3_aa: CASSQDWEDYYGYTF
clone_size: .; v_call: TRBV7-2; j_call: TRBJ2-7; d_call: TRBD2; cdr3_nt: TGTGCCAGCAGCCCCGGGACTAGCGGGACCCCATACGAGCAGTACTTC; cdr3_aa: CASSPGTSGTPYEQYF
clone_size: .; v_call: TRBV3-1/TRBV3-2; j_call: TRBJ1-1; d_call: TRBD1; cdr3_nt: TGTGCCAGCAGCCAACCTGACAGGGCCCGGGCCCCTGAAGCTTTCTTT; cdr3_aa: CASSQPDRARAPEAFF
clone_size: .; v_call: TRBV6-2/TRBV6-3; j_call: TRBJ2-6; d_call: .; cdr3_nt: TGTGCCAGCAGTTCTCGGGGGTCTGGGGCCAACGTCCTGACTTTC; cdr3_aa: CASSSRGSGANVLTF
clone_size: .; v_call: TRBV9; j_call: TRBJ2-1; d_call: TRBD2; cdr3_nt: TGTGCCAGCAGCGTAGTAGGTGGCGGGAGTAACAATGAGCAGTTCTTC; cdr3_aa: CASSVVGGGSNNEQFF
clone_size: .; v_call: TRBV6-2/TRBV6-3; j_call: TRBJ1-6; d_call: .; cdr3_nt: TGTGCCAGCAGCAAAAACCCCAGGGTGGATAATTCACCCCTCCACTTT; cdr3_aa: CASSKNPRVDNSPLHF
clone_size: .; v_call: TRBV21-1; j_call: TRBJ2-7; d_call: .; cdr3_nt: TGTGCCATTAAGAGGGAGTACTTC; cdr3_aa: CAIKREYF
clone_size: .; v_call: TRBV27; j_call: TRBJ1-2; d_call: .; cdr3_nt: TGTGCCAGCAGTTTGTATGGGCAGGGAGGAAACTATGGCTACACCTTC; cdr3_aa: CASSLYGQGGNYGYTF
clone_size: .; v_call: TRBV30; j_call: TRBJ1-1; d_call: .; cdr3_nt: TGTGCCTGGGGGAGGGGAGAAGCTTTCTTT; cdr3_aa: CAWGRGEAFF
clone_size: .; v_call: TRBV5-1; j_call: TRBJ2-3; d_call: .; cdr3_nt: TGCGCCAGCAGCTTGGGCCACATCGGTGCAGATACGCAGTATTTT; cdr3_aa: CASSLGHIGADTQYF
clone_size: once; v_call: TRBV7-2; j_call: TRBJ1-1; d_call: .; cdr3_nt: TGTGCCAGCAGCTTGGTTTCGATGAACACTGAAGCTTTCTTT; cdr3_aa: CASSLVSMNTEAFF
clone_size: .; v_call: TRBV14; j_call: TRBJ2-3; d_call: .; cdr3_nt: TGTGCCAGCAGTCCGCGCAGGGCCGGTGGAGATACGCAGTATTTT; cdr3_aa: CASSPRRAGGDTQYF
clone_size: .; v_call: TRBV7-9; j_call: TRBJ1-1; d_call: TRBD1; cdr3_nt: TGTGCCAGCAGCCCCCAAAACAGGGGGGACACTGAAGCTTTCTTT; cdr3_aa: CASSPQNRGDTEAFF
clone_size: .; v_call: TRBV6-4; j_call: TRBJ2-3; d_call: TRBD2; cdr3_nt: TGTGCCAGCAGTGACCTAGCGGGTAGCACAGATACGCAGTATTTT; cdr3_aa: CASSDLAGSTDTQYF
clone_size: .; v_call: TRBV6-5; j_call: TRBJ1-1; d_call: TRBD1; cdr3_nt: TGTGCCAGCAGTTACGGGACAGGGAGTACTGAAGCTTTCTTT; cdr3_aa: CASSYGTGSTEAFF
clone_size: once; v_call: TRBV18; j_call: TRBJ2-1; d_call: TRBD1; cdr3_nt: TGTGCCAGCTCACCCGGGACAGGGGCGTACAATGAGCAGTTCTTC; cdr3_aa: CASSPGTGAYNEQFF
clone_size: .; v_call: TRBV7-6; j_call: TRBJ2-5; d_call: .; cdr3_nt: TGTGCCAGCAGCTTAAATACAGGGTACCAAGAGACCCAGTACTTC; cdr3_aa: CASSLNTGYQETQYF
clone_size: .; v_call: TRBV12-3/TRBV12-4; j_call: TRBJ1-4; d_call: .; cdr3_nt: TGTGCCAGCAGTTTAGATTATAATGAAAAACTGTTTTTT; cdr3_aa: CASSLDYNEKLFF
clone_size: .; v_call: TRBV5-6; j_call: TRBJ1-1; d_call: TRBD1; cdr3_nt: TGTGCCAGCAGCCCCCTCCGGACAGGCATTATGAACACTGAAGCTTTCTTT; cdr3_aa: CASSPLRTGIMNTEAFF
clone_size: .; v_call: TRBV27; j_call: TRBJ1-2; d_call: TRBD1; cdr3_nt: TGTGCCAGCAGTCCCCGGACAGGGGGTGCTGGCTACACCTTC; cdr3_aa: CASSPRTGGAGYTF
clone_size: .; v_call: TRBV23-1; j_call: TRBJ2-2; d_call: .; cdr3_nt: TGCGCCAGCCCCCTTGGGGGTCACACCGGGGAGCTGTTTTTT; cdr3_aa: CASPLGGHTGELFF
clone_size: .; v_call: TRBV9; j_call: TRBJ2-7; d_call: .; cdr3_nt: TGTGCCAGCAGCGTAGCGGGGCTGAGCTCCTACGAGCAGTACTTC; cdr3_aa: CASSVAGLSSYEQYF
clone_size: once; v_call: TRBV7-2; j_call: TRBJ2-1; d_call: TRBD1; cdr3_nt: TGTGCCAGCAGCTTAACAGGGGCCGGCTACAATGAGCAGTTCTTC; cdr3_aa: CASSLTGAGYNEQFF
clone_size: .; v_call: TRBV6-1; j_call: TRBJ1-6; d_call: .; cdr3_nt: TGTGCCAGCAGTGAAAGAGTGGACTCACCCCTCCACTTT; cdr3_aa: CASSERVDSPLHF
clone_size: .; v_call: TRBV30; j_call: TRBJ2-3; d_call: .; cdr3_nt: TGTGCCTGGACCCGGACCCGTACAGATACGCAGTATTTT; cdr3_aa: CAWTRTRTDTQYF
clone_size: .; v_call: TRBV4-2; j_call: TRBJ2-5; d_call: TRBD2; cdr3_nt: TGTGCCAGCAGCCAAGATACCCAGCGGGGTCAAGAGACCCAGTACTTC; cdr3_aa: CASSQDTQRGQETQYF
clone_size: .; v_call: TRBV28; j_call: TRBJ1-2; d_call: TRBD1; cdr3_nt: TGTGCCAGCAGTTTAGACACAGGGGGGGCTCCCGATAACTATGGCTACACCTTC; cdr3_aa: CASSLDTGGAPDNYGYTF